The TCR beta chain described here comes from a study of long-term antiretroviral therapy in people with HIV. Study conclusions and caveats: Gathering of blood took place between the mid-2000s and the late 2010s, possibly under older ART regimens. Repertoire composition at all time points was dominated by clones that had expanded before ART. When set beside controls, HIV repertoires had CDR3 length ranges that were narrower.

This clone has only one observation. The antigen is unknown. The assay used was immunoSEQ (version v3.0), run at survey level. Assay used: immunoSEQ multiplex PCR; TCRdb lists only in-frame clones, some missing. The profile shows some 24,000 clones, more than 65% of them singletons. PBMC samples from each donor numbered at least one pre-ART and at least two post-ART. V was pared by 8 bases and J by 1 base, with 8 bases between. Per the germline V gene, CDR1 is ENHRY and CDR2 is SYGVKD. The CDR3 sequence is 12 residues long. The chain has TRBV10-3 and TRBJ1-1; no definite D call. Sequencing used unsorted PBMCs, obtained 4.4 years after starting antiretroviral therapy. This TCR came from a man between 25 and 39 years old with HIV. The CDR3 sequence is CAIVGENTEAFF. The CDR3 DNA reads TGTGCCATCGTCGGGGAGAACACTGAAGCTTTCTTT.